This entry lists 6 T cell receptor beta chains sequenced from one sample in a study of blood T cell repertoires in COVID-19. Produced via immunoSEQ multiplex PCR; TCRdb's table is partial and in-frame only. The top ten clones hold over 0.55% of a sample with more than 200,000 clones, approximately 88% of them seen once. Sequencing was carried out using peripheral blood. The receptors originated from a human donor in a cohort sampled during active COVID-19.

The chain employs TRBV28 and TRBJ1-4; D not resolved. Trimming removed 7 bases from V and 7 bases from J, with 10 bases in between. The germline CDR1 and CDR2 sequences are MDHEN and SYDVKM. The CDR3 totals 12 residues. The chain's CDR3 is CASNDLAEKLFF. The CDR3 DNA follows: TGTGCCAGCAATGACTTAGCTGAAAAACTGTTTTTT.

The CDR3 here is CASRLGNTEAFF. The CDR3, as DNA: TGTGCCAGCAGGCTCGGGAACACTGAAGCTTTCTTT. The rearrangement links TRBV28 to TRBJ1-1, with D uncertain. The CDR3 contains 12 residues. Germline V CDR1 and CDR2: MDHEN, SYDVKM. V lost 6 bases and J 1 base, leaving 6 bases between the germline ends.

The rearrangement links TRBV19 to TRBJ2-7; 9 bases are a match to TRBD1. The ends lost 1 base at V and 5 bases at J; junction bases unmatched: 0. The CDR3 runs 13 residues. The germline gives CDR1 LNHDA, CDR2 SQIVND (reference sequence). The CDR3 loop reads CASSIGQGDEQYF. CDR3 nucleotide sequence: TGTGCCAGTAGTATAGGACAGGGGGACGAGCAGTACTTC.

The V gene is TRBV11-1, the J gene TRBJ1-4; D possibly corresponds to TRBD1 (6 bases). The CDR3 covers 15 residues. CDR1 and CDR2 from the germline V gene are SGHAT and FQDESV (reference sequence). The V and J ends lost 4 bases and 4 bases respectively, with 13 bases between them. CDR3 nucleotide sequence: TGTGCCAGCAGCTCCCGGACAGTTCGTAATGAAAAACTGTTTTTT. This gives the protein CASSSRTVRNEKLFF.

CDR3 in amino acids: CASSLGGQGYNGYTF. The CDR3 bases are TGTGCCAGCAGTTTAGGAGGACAGGGTTACAATGGCTACACCTTC. The gene calls are TRBV27 and TRBJ1-2, with 8 bases identical to TRBD1. The CDR3 contains 15 residues. Trimming removed 2 bases from V and 6 bases from J; junction bases left unmatched: 8. Germline loops: CDR1 MNHEY, CDR2 SMNVEV (reference sequence).

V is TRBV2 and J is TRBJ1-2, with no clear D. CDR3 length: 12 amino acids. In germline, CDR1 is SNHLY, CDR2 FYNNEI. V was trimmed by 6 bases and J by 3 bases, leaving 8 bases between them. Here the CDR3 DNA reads TGTGCCAGCAGCCCCATAGACTATGGCTACACCTTC. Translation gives CASSPIDYGYTF.